These 19 T cell receptor beta chains share one sample of origin, sequenced in a study of cytotoxic CD8 clonotypes in ibrutinib-treated CLL. Data came from immunoSEQ multiplex PCR; TCRdb stores just in-frame clones and leaves some out. Counted here are 110,000 to 150,000 clones, roughly three quarters occurring once; the ten biggest clones make up just over 5%. Sequenced here: PBMCs, sampled after 24 months of ibrutinib treatment. The receptors shown here come from a human donor with chronic lymphocytic leukemia.

This chain links TRBV5-1 with TRBJ1-2; D not resolved. The germline V gene encodes CDR1 SGHRS and CDR2 YFSETQ. This CDR3 region has 12 residues. V was shortened by 0 bases and J by 7 bases, with 7 bases between the two germline ends. CDR3 DNA sequence: TGCGCCAGCAGCTTGGAAGGGCGTGGCTACACCTTC. Amino acid sequence: CASSLEGRGYTF.

The rearrangement links TRBV28 to TRBJ1-2; 8 nucleotides agree with TRBD1. After removal of 5 bases from V and 5 bases from J, the junction contained 4 bases not matched to a gene. The CDR3 sequence is 13 residues long. Germline assignment: CDR1 MDHEN and CDR2 SYDVKM. The CDR3 region is CASSPRQGYGYTF. The CDR3 nucleotides read TGTGCCAGCAGTCCCCGACAGGGGTATGGCTACACCTTC.

In its sample, this clone was seen once. J is TRBJ1-1 and V is TRBV19, with D unresolved. The CDR3 has 16 amino acids. V was trimmed by 9 bases and J by 0 bases, leaving 20 bases between them. The V gene's germline CDR1 is LNHDA and CDR2 SQIVND (reference sequence). This CDR3 is CASTRFGKNMNTEAFF. CDR3 nucleotide sequence: TGTGCCAGCACGCGGTTCGGAAAGAACATGAACACTGAAGCTTTCTTT.

This chain links TRBV2 with TRBJ2-5, with 14 bases matching TRBD2. The germline gives CDR1 SNHLY, CDR2 FYNNEI. V was clipped by 10 bases and J by 5 bases; unmatched bases: 3. CDR3 length: 13 residues. Here the CDR3 reads CATRLAGGETQYF. CDR3 nucleotides: TGTGCCACCCGACTAGCGGGAGGGGAGACCCAGTACTTC.

The chain recombines TRBV10-3 with TRBJ1-2; 7 nucleotides line up with TRBD1. Germline V gene sequence: CDR1 ENHRY, CDR2 SYGVKD. The CDR3 totals 14 residues. The V segment lost 10 bases and the J segment 3 bases; nucleotides outside the gene matches: 11. The CDR3 DNA is TGTGCCACCTGGAGGGGGCCGGGCGACTATGGCTACACCTTC. Protein sequence: CATWRGPGDYGYTF.

J is TRBJ2-7 and V is TRBV28; D possibly corresponds to TRBD1 (5 bases). The germline V and J ends were trimmed by 1 base and 4 bases, with 8 bases remaining between them. The CDR3 is 13 amino acids. The germline CDR1 and CDR2 sequences are MDHEN and SYDVKM. Written as DNA, the CDR3 is TGTGCCAGCAGTTTATCCCAGGGTTACGAGCAGTACTTC. Its translation: CASSLSQGYEQYF.

This chain connects TRBV11-2 to TRBJ2-2, with 8 bases aligning to TRBD2. This CDR3 contains 16 residues. The germline CDR1 and CDR2 sequences are SGHAT and FQNNGV. V was clipped by 6 bases and J by 0 bases; unmatched bases: 6. CDR3 in DNA: TGTGCCAGCAGTCGGCGAGCGGGAGCGAACACCGGGGAGCTGTTTTTT. It translates to CASSRRAGANTGELFF.

The chain carries TRBV7-2 and TRBJ2-2; 12 bases map to TRBD1. J gave up 8 bases and V 5 bases, and 6 bases lay outside the gene matches. The CDR3 loop spans 15 amino acids. Looked up from germline, CDR1 is SGHTA and CDR2 is FQGNSA. The CDR3 DNA reads as TGTGCCAGCAGCCTAGGGACAGGGGGCAGGGGGGAGCTGTTTTTT. This codes for CASSLGTGGRGELFF.

This clone was seen a handful of times. This sequence joins TRBV2 and TRBJ2-6; tentative D call: TRBD2 (6 bases). The length of the CDR3 is 15 residues. The germline V gene encodes CDR1 SNHLY and CDR2 FYNNEI. Trimming left V 1 base short and J 2 bases short, with 6 bases between. This chain's CDR3 is CASSEGGAGANVLTF. CDR3 bases: TGTGCCAGCAGTGAAGGGGGGGCTGGGGCCAACGTCCTGACTTTC.

The chain combines TRBV7-9 with TRBJ2-7; TRBD2 matches 10 bases. V lost 5 bases to trimming and J lost 0 bases; unmatched junction nucleotides: 4. Per the germline V gene, CDR1 is SEHNR and CDR2 is FQNEAQ (reference sequence). There are 15 residues in the CDR3. The CDR3 is CASSQASGSSYEQYF. CDR3 nucleotides: TGTGCCAGCAGCCAAGCTAGCGGGAGCTCCTACGAGCAGTACTTC.

This clone was observed a handful of times. This chain joins TRBV6-1 and TRBJ1-1, with TRBD1 identical over 7 bases. The germline gives CDR1 MNHNS, CDR2 SASEGT. The CDR3 extends over 16 amino acids. Trimming took 1 base from V and 0 from J; bases not matched to a gene: 5. The CDR3 sequence: CASSEEGTDMNTEAFF. Written as DNA, the CDR3 is TGTGCCAGCAGTGAAGAGGGGACAGACATGAACACTGAAGCTTTCTTT.

The V and J genes are TRBV4-2 and TRBJ2-3, with D perhaps TRBD1 (5 bases). V was clipped by 4 bases and J by 0 bases, with 11 bases between them. Germline V lookup: CDR1 LGHNA, CDR2 YNFKEQ. There are 15 residues in the CDR3. CDR3 bases: TGTGCCAGCAGCCGAAGACAGTCTAGCACAGATACGCAGTATTTT. Protein: CASSRRQSSTDTQYF.

The chain joins TRBV19 to TRBJ2-2; possibly TRBD1 or TRBD2 for D (5 bases each). CDR3 size: 15 residues. V lost 0 bases and J 7 bases, leaving 12 bases between the germline ends. The germline V gene encodes CDR1 LNHDA and CDR2 SQIVND (reference sequence). The CDR3 nucleotides read TGTGCCAGTAGTATAGAGTCCGGGGCCCGCGGGGAGCTGTTTTTT. Protein sequence: CASSIESGARGELFF. Full variable domain (outside the CDR3, taken from reference TRBV19 and TRBJ2-2): DGGITQSPKYLFRKEGQNVTLSCEQNLNHDAMYWYRQDPGQGLRLIYYSQIVNDFQKGDIAEGYSVSREKKESFPLTVTSAQKNPTAFYLCASSIESGARGELFFGEGSRLTVL.

The V gene is TRBV6-6, the J gene TRBJ2-3; either TRBD1 or TRBD2 may supply D (5 bases each). This CDR3 has 16 residues. V shed 5 bases and J shed 0 bases, with 15 bases lying between them. The germline CDR1 and CDR2 sequences are MNHNY and SVGAGI (reference sequence). The CDR3 DNA reads TGTGCCAGCAGTCCCCGACGGGGCACTAGCACAGATACGCAGTATTTT. It specifies CASSPRRGTSTDTQYF.

The V and J genes are TRBV30 and TRBJ2-6; 7 positions agree with TRBD1. Germline loops: CDR1 GTSNPN, CDR2 SVGIG (reference sequence). This CDR3 spans 14 amino acids. V lost 8 bases and J lost 2; bases outside the gene matches: 6. This CDR3 reads CAGDTGAGANVLTF. The CDR3 DNA sequence: TGTGCCGGGGACACAGGGGCTGGGGCCAACGTCCTGACTTTC.

The chain has TRBV5-4 and TRBJ1-3; weak D call: TRBD1 (6 bases). Trimming took 2 bases from V and 0 from J, leaving 12 bases between them. The CDR3 runs to 16 residues. The germline CDR1 and CDR2 sequences are SGHNT and YYREEE (reference sequence). For the CDR3, the DNA is TGTGCCAGCAGCTTTGGGGGGGCCAGCTCTGGAAACACCATATATTTT. Translated: CASSFGGASSGNTIYF.

The chain employs TRBV28 and TRBJ2-4; TRBD1 matches at 7 bases. The V segment lost 6 bases and the J segment 5 bases; nucleotides outside the gene matches: 10. This CDR3 spans 15 amino acids. Looked up from germline, CDR1 is MDHEN and CDR2 is SYDVKM. In nucleotides, the CDR3 is TGTGCCAGCAGCCCAATTGACAGGGACCAAAACATTCAGTACTTC. Protein: CASSPIDRDQNIQYF.

The chain recombines TRBV7-2 with TRBJ2-5, with a possible D match to TRBD2 (6 bases). Germline V CDR1 and CDR2: SGHTA, FQGNSA. CDR3 length: 14 amino acids. Trimming removed 2 bases at V and 1 base at J, with 8 bases between. Written as DNA, the CDR3 is TGTGCCAGCAGCTTACCGGGGGTCCAAGAGACCCAGTACTTC. It codes for CASSLPGVQETQYF.

The rearrangement joins TRBV19 to TRBJ2-3, with D possibly matching TRBD2 (6 bases). Trimming left V 1 base short and J 4 bases short, with 12 bases between. CDR3 size: 15 residues. CDR1 and CDR2 (germline): LNHDA, SQIVND (reference sequence). The CDR3: CASSIGGTRADTQYF. CDR3 DNA sequence: TGTGCCAGTAGTATAGGCGGGACGCGAGCAGATACGCAGTATTTT.